The source of this TCR beta chain is a study of T cells in Graves' hyperthyroidism and ophthalmopathy. Study results and limitations: Peripheral blood also featured most of the thyroid clonotypes expanded above 0.001.

PBMCs were collected from a 10 ml volume of fresh peripheral blood. Amplified TCR beta CDR3 regions derived from RNA transcripts. A set of HTBI primers served as the primers for a first-round RT-PCR of the TCR CDR3. TCRdb processed the multiplex PCR reads anew with MiXCR; each CDR3 protein has one entry. The table records hundreds of thousands of distinct CDR3 sequences, around 15% of them present only once. J was trimmed by 10 bases and V by 6 bases; bases with no gene match: 6. The CDR3 loop spans 13 amino acids. This clonotype was seen many times. Its antigen is unknown. The source material was blood. The chain is built from TRBV12-3 or TRBV12-4 and TRBJ2-1; 10 bases agree with TRBD2. This clonotype was sampled from a young woman with Graves' hyperthyroidism. CDR3 in amino acids: CASSTGTSVEQFF. CDR3 in DNA: TGTGCCAGCAGCACCGGGACTAGCGTAGAGCAGTTCTTC.